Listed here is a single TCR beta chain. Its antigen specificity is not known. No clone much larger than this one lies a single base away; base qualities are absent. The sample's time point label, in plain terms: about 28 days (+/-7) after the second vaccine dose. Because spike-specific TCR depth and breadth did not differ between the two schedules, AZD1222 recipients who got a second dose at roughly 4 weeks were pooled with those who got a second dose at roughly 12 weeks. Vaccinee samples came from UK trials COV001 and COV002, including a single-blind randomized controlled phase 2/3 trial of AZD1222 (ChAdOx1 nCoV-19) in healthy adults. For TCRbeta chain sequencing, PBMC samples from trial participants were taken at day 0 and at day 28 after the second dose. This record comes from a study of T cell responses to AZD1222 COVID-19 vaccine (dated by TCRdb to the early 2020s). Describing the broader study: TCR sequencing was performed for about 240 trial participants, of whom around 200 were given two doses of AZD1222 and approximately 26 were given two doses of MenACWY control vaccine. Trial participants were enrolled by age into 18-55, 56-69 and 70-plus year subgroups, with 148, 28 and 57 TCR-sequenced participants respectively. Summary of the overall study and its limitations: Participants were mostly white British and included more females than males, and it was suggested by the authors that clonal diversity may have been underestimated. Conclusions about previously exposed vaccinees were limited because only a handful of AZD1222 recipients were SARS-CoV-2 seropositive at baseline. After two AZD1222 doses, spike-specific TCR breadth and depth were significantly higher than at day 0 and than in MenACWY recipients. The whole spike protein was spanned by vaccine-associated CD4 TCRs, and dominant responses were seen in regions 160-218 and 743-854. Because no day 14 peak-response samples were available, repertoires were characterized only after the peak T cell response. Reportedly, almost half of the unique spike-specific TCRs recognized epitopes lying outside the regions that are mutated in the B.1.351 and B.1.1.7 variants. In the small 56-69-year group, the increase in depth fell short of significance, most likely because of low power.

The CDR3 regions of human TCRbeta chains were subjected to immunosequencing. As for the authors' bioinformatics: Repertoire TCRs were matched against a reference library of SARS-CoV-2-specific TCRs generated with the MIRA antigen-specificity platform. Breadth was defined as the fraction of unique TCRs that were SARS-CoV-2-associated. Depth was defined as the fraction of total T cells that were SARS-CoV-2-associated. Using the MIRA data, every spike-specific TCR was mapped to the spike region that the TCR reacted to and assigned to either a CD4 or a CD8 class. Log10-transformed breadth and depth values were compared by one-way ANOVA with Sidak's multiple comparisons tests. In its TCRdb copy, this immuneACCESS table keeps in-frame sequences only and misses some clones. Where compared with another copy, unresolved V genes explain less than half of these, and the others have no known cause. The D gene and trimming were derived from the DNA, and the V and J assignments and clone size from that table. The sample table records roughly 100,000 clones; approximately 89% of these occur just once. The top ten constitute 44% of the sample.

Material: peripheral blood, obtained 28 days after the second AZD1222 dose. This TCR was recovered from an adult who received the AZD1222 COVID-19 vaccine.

The nucleotide sequence is given as TGTGCCAGCAGCTTAAGAATGGGCGCGGGTAAGACTGAAGCTTTCTTT. This yields the protein CASSLRMGAGKTEAFF. The V and J genes are TRBV7-2 and TRBJ1-1, with the D gene too uncertain to name. The junction carries 18 bases between V and J, which are trimmed by 2 bases and 5 bases respectively. The CDR3 measures 16 amino acids from cysteine to phenylalanine. Only the CDR3 part of the read is kept: 48 bases, read in frame from the first base. Sequences SGHTA (CDR1) and FQGNSA (CDR2) are obtained from the germline V gene.